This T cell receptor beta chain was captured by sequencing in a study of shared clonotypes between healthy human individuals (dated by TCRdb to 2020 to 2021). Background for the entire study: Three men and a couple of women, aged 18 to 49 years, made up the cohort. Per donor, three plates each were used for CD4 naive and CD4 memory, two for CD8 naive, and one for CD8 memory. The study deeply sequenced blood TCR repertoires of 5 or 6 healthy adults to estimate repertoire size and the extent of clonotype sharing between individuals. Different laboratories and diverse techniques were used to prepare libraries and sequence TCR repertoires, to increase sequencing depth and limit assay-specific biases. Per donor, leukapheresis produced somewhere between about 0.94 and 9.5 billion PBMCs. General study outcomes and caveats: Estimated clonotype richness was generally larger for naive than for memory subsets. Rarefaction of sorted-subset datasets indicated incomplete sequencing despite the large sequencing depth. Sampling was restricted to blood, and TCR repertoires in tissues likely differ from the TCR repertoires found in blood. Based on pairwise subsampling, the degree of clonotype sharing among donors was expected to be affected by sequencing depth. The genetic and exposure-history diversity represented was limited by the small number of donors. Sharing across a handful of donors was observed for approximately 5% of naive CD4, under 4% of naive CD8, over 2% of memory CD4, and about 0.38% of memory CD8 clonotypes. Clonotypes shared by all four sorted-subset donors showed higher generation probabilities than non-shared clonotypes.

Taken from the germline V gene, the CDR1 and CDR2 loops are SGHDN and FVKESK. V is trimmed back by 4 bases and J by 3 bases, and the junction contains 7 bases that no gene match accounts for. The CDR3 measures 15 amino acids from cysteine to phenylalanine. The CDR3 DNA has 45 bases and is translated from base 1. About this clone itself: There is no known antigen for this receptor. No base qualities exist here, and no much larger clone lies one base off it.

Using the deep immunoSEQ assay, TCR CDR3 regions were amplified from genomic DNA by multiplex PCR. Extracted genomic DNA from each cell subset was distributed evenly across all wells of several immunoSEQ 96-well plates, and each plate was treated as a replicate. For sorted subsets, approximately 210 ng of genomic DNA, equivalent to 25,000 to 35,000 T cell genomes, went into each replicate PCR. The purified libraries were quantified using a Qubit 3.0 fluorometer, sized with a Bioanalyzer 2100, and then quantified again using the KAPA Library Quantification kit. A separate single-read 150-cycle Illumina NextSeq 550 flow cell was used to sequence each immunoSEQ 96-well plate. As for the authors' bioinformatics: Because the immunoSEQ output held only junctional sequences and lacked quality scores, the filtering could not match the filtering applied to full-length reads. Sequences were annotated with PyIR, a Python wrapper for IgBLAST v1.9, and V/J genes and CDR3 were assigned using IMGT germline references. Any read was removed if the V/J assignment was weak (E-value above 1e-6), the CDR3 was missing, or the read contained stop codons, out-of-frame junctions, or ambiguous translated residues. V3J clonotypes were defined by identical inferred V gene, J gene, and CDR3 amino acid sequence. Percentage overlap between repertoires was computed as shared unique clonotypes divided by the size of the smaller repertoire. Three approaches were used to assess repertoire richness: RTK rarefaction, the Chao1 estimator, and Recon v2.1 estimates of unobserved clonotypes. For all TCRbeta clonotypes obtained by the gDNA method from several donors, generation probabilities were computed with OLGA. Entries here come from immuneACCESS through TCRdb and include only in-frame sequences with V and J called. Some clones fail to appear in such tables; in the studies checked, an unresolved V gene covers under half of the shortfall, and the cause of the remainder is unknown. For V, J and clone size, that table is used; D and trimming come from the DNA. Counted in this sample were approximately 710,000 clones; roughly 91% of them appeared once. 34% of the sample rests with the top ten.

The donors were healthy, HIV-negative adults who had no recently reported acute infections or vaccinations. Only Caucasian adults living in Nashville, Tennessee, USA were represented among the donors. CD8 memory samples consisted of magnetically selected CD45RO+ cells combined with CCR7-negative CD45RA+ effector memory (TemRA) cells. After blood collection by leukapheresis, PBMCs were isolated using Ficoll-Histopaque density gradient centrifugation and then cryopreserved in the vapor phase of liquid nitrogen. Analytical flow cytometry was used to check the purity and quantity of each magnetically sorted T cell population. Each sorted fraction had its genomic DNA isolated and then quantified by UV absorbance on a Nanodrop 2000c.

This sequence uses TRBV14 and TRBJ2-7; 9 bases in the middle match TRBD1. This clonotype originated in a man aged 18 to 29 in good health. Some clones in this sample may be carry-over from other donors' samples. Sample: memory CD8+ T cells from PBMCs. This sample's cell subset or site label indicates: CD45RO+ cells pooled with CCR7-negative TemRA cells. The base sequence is TGTGCCAGCAGCCTGGGACAGGGTAGTCTCTACGAGCAGTACTTC. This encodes CASSLGQGSLYEQYF.